This T cell receptor beta chain was recorded in a study of T cells in Graves' hyperthyroidism and ophthalmopathy. Broader study findings: With a median lead of 6.5 months before onset, the model predicted ophthalmopathy. Blood also showed most of the thyroid clonotypes that were expanded above 0.001. By a 13 V-J model, ophthalmopathy was set apart from stable hyperthyroidism.

Concerning this clonotype itself: Its antigen is not known. With a much larger clone just one base away, this may be a read error.

There were TCR beta CDR3 regions amplified from RNA transcripts. RT-PCR in the first round (using the HTBI primer set) targeted the TCR CDR3. One entry per CDR3 protein results from TCRdb running MiXCR on the multiplex PCR reads. The repertoire consists of fewer than 550,000 distinct CDR3 sequences, with approximately 25% occurring once and the leading ten covering about 11%. The CDR3 spans 15 residues. Germline V gene data show CDR1 as SGHTA and CDR2 as FQGNSA. V gene TRBV7-2 combines with J gene TRBJ1-1; D call uncertain. The receptor was isolated from a woman in her twenties or thirties with Graves' ophthalmopathy. Material: blood. In DNA form, the CDR3 reads TGTGCCAGCAGCTTAGGGCTGGGAGGAAGTACTGAAGCTTGTTTT. Protein sequence: CASSLGLGGSTEACF.